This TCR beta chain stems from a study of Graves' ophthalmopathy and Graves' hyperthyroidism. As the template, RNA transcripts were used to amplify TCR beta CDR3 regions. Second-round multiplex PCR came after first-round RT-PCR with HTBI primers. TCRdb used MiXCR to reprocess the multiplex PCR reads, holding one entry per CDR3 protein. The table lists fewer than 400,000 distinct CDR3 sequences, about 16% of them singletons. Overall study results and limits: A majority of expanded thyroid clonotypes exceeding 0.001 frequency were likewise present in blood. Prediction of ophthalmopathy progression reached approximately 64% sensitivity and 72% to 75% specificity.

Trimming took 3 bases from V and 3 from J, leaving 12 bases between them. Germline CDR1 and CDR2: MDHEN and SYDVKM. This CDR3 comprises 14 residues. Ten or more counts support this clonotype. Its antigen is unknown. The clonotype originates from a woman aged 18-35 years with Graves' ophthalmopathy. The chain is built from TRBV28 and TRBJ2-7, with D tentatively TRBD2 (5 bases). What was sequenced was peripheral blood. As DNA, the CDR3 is TGTGCCAGCAGTTTGAGTATTGGGAGCTACGAGCAGTACTTC. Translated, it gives CASSLSIGSYEQYF.